The next 28 T cell receptor beta chains were all read from a single sample in a study of cytomegalovirus exposure and HLA in healthy donors. The primer mix had 60 Vbeta and 13 Jbeta primers. The protocol was immunoSEQ multiplex PCR, while the TCRdb copy is restricted to in-frame clones and leaves out a portion. The sample holds approximately 150,000 clones, 77% seen once. The sample taken for sequencing was PBMCs. These receptors came from a woman between 35 and 50 years old in good health and CMV-seropositive.

The chain uses TRBV5-1 and TRBJ2-3; perhaps TRBD1 as D (6 bases). CDR1 SGHRS and CDR2 YFSETQ come from the germline V gene. The CDR3 has 16 residues. Trimming took off 7 bases at V and 5 bases at J, with 23 bases between the two ends. The CDR3 here is CASGEQGDGIGDTQYF. In nucleotides, the CDR3 is TGCGCCAGCGGCGAACAGGGAGATGGGATAGGAGATACGCAGTATTTT.

The rearrangement uses TRBV5-4 and TRBJ2-3; D gene unclear. This CDR3 contains 13 residues. Trimming left V 4 bases short and J 6 bases short, with 12 bases between. Germline V gene sequence: CDR1 SGHNT, CDR2 YYREEE (reference sequence). CDR3 sequence reads: CASSAPRGDTQYF. The CDR3 DNA reads TGTGCCAGCAGCGCCCCCCGTGGCGATACGCAGTATTTT.

This clone was seen only a few times. This sequence joins TRBV7-2 and TRBJ2-1, with 10 bases lining up with TRBD2. With 5 bases clipped from V and 7 bases from J, the junction kept 8 bases outside the gene matches. The CDR3 loop spans 15 amino acids. The germline CDR1 and CDR2 sequences are SGHTA and FQGNSA. CDR3 sequence reads: CASSPSGGSGNEQFF. CDR3 nucleotides: TGTGCCAGCAGCCCTAGCGGGGGTTCAGGTAATGAGCAGTTCTTC.

The chain is built from TRBV7-9 and TRBJ2-3, with a possible D match to TRBD2 (6 bases). CDR1 SEHNR and CDR2 FQNEAQ come from the germline V gene (reference sequence). This CDR3 region has 15 residues. V was cut by 4 bases and J by 2 bases, with 13 bases left in between. CDR3 DNA: TGTGCCAGCAGCTCTTTAGCGGATTACACAGATACGCAGTATTTT. Its protein is CASSSLADYTDTQYF.

The chain carries TRBV6-5 and TRBJ1-4; no clear D gene. The germline CDR1 and CDR2 sequences are MNHEY and SVGAGI. Trimming cost V 8 bases and J 0 bases, with 13 bases left between them. This CDR3 contains 15 residues. CDR3 residues: CASSLNRATNEKLFF. The CDR3, as DNA: TGTGCCAGCTCATTGAACAGAGCAACTAATGAAAAACTGTTTTTT.

The rearrangement links TRBV27 to TRBJ1-1, with 9 bases identical to TRBD1. Per germline, CDR1 MNHEY and CDR2 SMNVEV (reference sequence). Trimming at V came to 5 bases and at J to 4 bases, leaving 17 bases not matched to a gene. The CDR3 loop spans 18 amino acids. The CDR3 reads CASSTRPPQGARVTEAFF. Written as DNA, the CDR3 is TGTGCCAGCAGTACCAGGCCTCCACAGGGGGCGCGTGTCACTGAAGCTTTCTTT.

The CDR3: CASRQPRMEGYTF. Written as DNA, the CDR3 is TGTGCCAGCAGACAACCAAGGATGGAGGGCTACACCTTC. This chain uses TRBV6-1 with TRBJ1-2; no firm D call. Germline lookup yields CDR1 MNHNS and CDR2 SASEGT. This CDR3 region has 13 residues. Trimming cost V 6 bases and J 8 bases, with 16 bases left between them.

The V gene is TRBV5-4, the J gene TRBJ1-2, with 7 bases fitting TRBD1. This CDR3 contains 14 residues. Trimming removed 1 base from V and 1 base from J; junction bases left unmatched: 1. CDR1 is SGHNT, CDR2 YYREEE, per germline (reference sequence). In DNA form, the CDR3 reads TGTGCCAGCAGCTTGCCAGGGGGTAACTATGGCTACACCTTC. Translation: CASSLPGGNYGYTF. Using reference TRBV5-4 and TRBJ1-2 for the parts outside the CDR3, the full variable domain is ETGVTQSPTHLIKTRGQQVTLRCSSQSGHNTVSWYQQALGQGPQFIFQYYREEENGRGNFPPRFSGLQFPNYSSELNVNALELDDSALYLCASSLPGGNYGYTFGSGTRLTVV.

The genes are TRBV6-5 and TRBJ1-5; TRBD1 agrees at 8 bases. The germline V gene encodes CDR1 MNHEY and CDR2 SVGAGI. Losses at the gene ends were 6 bases for V and 6 bases for J; bases not matched to a gene: 4. The CDR3 runs 13 residues. The CDR3 nucleotides read TGTGCCAGCAGGCCTACAGGGGGTCAGCCCCAGCATTTT. Its protein is CASRPTGGQPQHF.

The chain recombines TRBV30 with TRBJ1-1; possibly TRBD1 for D (6 bases). This CDR3 has 16 residues. Trimming took off 0 bases at V and 7 bases at J, with 21 bases between the two ends. Per the germline V gene, CDR1 is GTSNPN and CDR2 is SVGIG (reference sequence). The CDR3 loop reads CAWSVGGGRLPVEAFF. In nucleotides, the CDR3 is TGTGCCTGGAGTGTCGGGGGGGGCCGTCTTCCCGTTGAAGCTTTCTTT.

This clone was counted a few times. This chain links TRBV30 with TRBJ2-1, with 12 bases aligning to TRBD2. The CDR3 contains 15 residues. V was pared by 6 bases and J by 4 bases, with 7 bases of the junction left unmatched. The V gene's germline CDR1 is GTSNPN and CDR2 SVGIG (reference sequence). The CDR3 spells CACILGTSGYNEQFF. The CDR3 DNA sequence: TGTGCCTGCATACTCGGGACTAGCGGGTACAATGAGCAGTTCTTC.

This clone came up a few times. The V and J genes are TRBV5-6 and TRBJ2-1, with D maybe TRBD2 (6 bases). From germline, CDR1 is SGHDT and CDR2 YYEEEE. The CDR3 covers 16 residues. The V end lost 4 bases, the J end lost 2 bases, and 16 bases lay between the germline ends. For the CDR3, the DNA is TGTGCCAGCAGCATCGATAGCGGAGGGGCCTACAATGAGCAGTTCTTC. It encodes CASSIDSGGAYNEQFF. Looking up the rest from reference TRBV5-6 and TRBJ2-1 gives the full variable domain: DAGVTQSPTHLIKTRGQQVTLRCSPKSGHDTVSWYQQALGQGPQFIFQYYEEEERQRGNFPDRFSGHQFPNYSSELNVNALLLGDSALYLCASSIDSGGAYNEQFFGPGTRLTVL.

The V gene is TRBV27, the J gene TRBJ1-2; 8 bases agree with TRBD1. Unmatched junction bases numbered 9, after V lost 4 bases and J lost 8 bases. Germline V lookup: CDR1 MNHEY, CDR2 SMNVEV (reference sequence). This CDR3 is 14 amino acids long. CDR3 DNA: TGTGCCAGCAGTTACGAACAGGGGGTCGGCGGCTACACCTTC. Amino acids: CASSYEQGVGGYTF.

The rearrangement uses TRBV6-6 and TRBJ1-5; no reliable D call. CDR1 is MNHNY, CDR2 SVGAGI, per germline (reference sequence). This CDR3 has 14 residues. V lost 5 bases to trimming and J lost 4 bases, with 12 bases between them. The chain's CDR3 is CASSKDGGNQPQHF. In DNA, the CDR3 is TGTGCCAGCAGTAAGGACGGAGGAAATCAGCCCCAGCATTTT.

The CDR3 here is CASRKTGFKQPQHF. The CDR3 DNA is TGTGCCAGTAGGAAGACAGGGTTCAAGCAGCCCCAGCATTTT. The chain couples TRBV19 to TRBJ1-5; 7 bases are shared with TRBD1. The CDR3 has 14 residues. The germline V gene has CDR1 LNHDA and CDR2 SQIVND (reference sequence). V shed 6 bases and J 7 bases; nucleotides not matched to a gene: 9.

The gene calls are TRBV6-1 and TRBJ2-3, with 7 bases fitting TRBD1. The CDR3 runs to 14 residues. Trimming at V came to 6 bases and at J to 0 bases, leaving 3 bases not matched to a gene. CDR1 and CDR2 (germline): MNHNS, SASEGT. CDR3 DNA sequence: TGTGCCAGCAGCTGGACAGGAAGCACAGATACGCAGTATTTT. Translating it yields CASSWTGSTDTQYF.

This clone appeared a single time. The CDR3 protein is CASSSDRTRDEKLFF. In DNA, the CDR3 is TGTGCCAGCAGCTCAGACCGAACTCGGGATGAAAAACTGTTTTTT. V usage is TRBV11-2 and J usage is TRBJ1-4, with D unresolved. V dropped 4 bases and J dropped 6 bases, with 15 bases sitting between them. CDR1 SGHAT and CDR2 FQNNGV come from the germline V gene. The CDR3 consists of 15 residues. Based on the CDR3 plus reference TRBV11-2 and TRBJ1-4, the full variable domain is EAGVAQSPRYKIIEKRQSVAFWCNPISGHATLYWYQQILGQGPKLLIQFQNNGVVDDSQLPKDRFSAERLKGVDSTLKIQPAKLEDSAVYLCASSSDRTRDEKLFFGSGTQLSVL.

V and J are TRBV27 and TRBJ1-1; D is ambiguous. Germline V gene lookup returns CDR1 MNHEY and CDR2 SMNVEV (reference sequence). Between the trimmed V and J ends, which lost 4 bases and 2 bases, there was a span of 8 bases. The CDR3 extends over 13 amino acids. The CDR3 bases are TGTGCCAGCAGTTCGACATCTAACACTGAAGCTTTCTTT. Its protein is CASSSTSNTEAFF.

DNA for the CDR3: TGCGCCAGCAGCCTACCTGGGAATAGCGGGTCCTACAATGAGCAGTTCTTC. Its translation is CASSLPGNSGSYNEQFF. This chain uses TRBV5-1 with TRBJ2-1; 7 bases line up with TRBD2. The germline V gene encodes CDR1 SGHRS and CDR2 YFSETQ. With 4 bases clipped from V and 1 base from J, the junction kept 11 bases outside the gene matches. This CDR3 has 17 amino acids.

The genes are TRBV6-5 and TRBJ1-2; D remains unclear. The CDR3 covers 16 residues. Trimming cost V 0 bases and J 8 bases, with 19 bases left between them. Germline assignment: CDR1 MNHEY and CDR2 SVGAGI. CDR3 region: CASSYSASGKQRGYTF. In DNA form, the CDR3 reads TGTGCCAGCAGTTACTCCGCCTCGGGAAAACAGCGCGGCTACACCTTC.

The genes are TRBV6-5 and TRBJ1-3; D may be TRBD1 (6 bases). Looked up from germline, CDR1 is MNHEY and CDR2 is SVGAGI. V lost 8 bases, J lost 0 bases, and 14 bases lay in between. This CDR3 spans 15 amino acids. The chain's CDR3 is CASRQDGSSGNTIYF. CDR3 sequence (DNA): TGTGCCAGCCGACAGGACGGAAGCTCTGGAAACACCATATATTTT.

The genes are TRBV10-3 and TRBJ2-2; TRBD2 matches 9 bases. J was trimmed by 13 bases and V by 3 bases; bases with no gene match: 6. Germline values: CDR1 ENHRY, CDR2 SYGVKD. This CDR3 is 13 amino acids long. CDR3 loop: CAISDSRGGWLFF. DNA of the CDR3: TGTGCCATCAGTGACTCGCGGGGGGGGTGGCTGTTTTTT.

This chain connects TRBV7-2 to TRBJ2-7, with TRBD1 matching 10 bases. Per the germline V gene, CDR1 is SGHTA and CDR2 is FQGNSA. V trimming: 4 bases; J trimming: 5 bases; junction bases outside the gene matches: 2. CDR3 length equals 13 residues. The DNA for the CDR3 is TGTGCCAGCAGCTCTGACAGGGGGCACGAGCAGTACTTC. Residues: CASSSDRGHEQYF.

The rearrangement links TRBV7-6 to TRBJ2-5; TRBD1 is a possible D gene (6 bases). Trimming took off 5 bases at V and 6 bases at J, with 13 bases between the two ends. CDR3 length: 13 amino acids. Looked up from germline, CDR1 is SGHVS and CDR2 is FNYEAQ. CDR3 sequence (DNA): TGTGCCAGCAGCCCGGGACAAGAGAAGACCCAGTACTTC. Its protein is CASSPGQEKTQYF. The whole variable domain, filled in from reference TRBV7-6 and TRBJ2-5, reads GAGVSQSPRYKVTKRGQDVALRCDPISGHVSLYWYRQALGQGPEFLTYFNYEAQQDKSGLPNDRFSAERPEGSISTLTIQRTEQRDSAMYRCASSPGQEKTQYFGPGTRLLVL.

The chain carries TRBV7-8 and TRBJ2-5; tentatively, D is TRBD2 (7 bases). Germline values: CDR1 SGHVS, CDR2 FQNEAQ. V dropped 1 base and J dropped 4 bases, with 16 bases sitting between them. The CDR3 loop spans 16 amino acids. The CDR3 sequence is CASSLGGAGEGETQYF. In DNA form, the CDR3 reads TGTGCCAGCAGCTTAGGGGGGGCAGGGGAGGGAGAGACCCAGTACTTC. The complete variable domain, with remaining parts taken from reference TRBV7-8 and TRBJ2-5, reads GAGVSQSPRYKVAKRGQDVALRCDPISGHVSLFWYQQALGQGPEFLTYFQNEAQLDKSGLPSDRFFAERPEGSVSTLKIQRTQQEDSAVYLCASSLGGAGEGETQYFGPGTRLLVL.

V is TRBV7-9 and J is TRBJ1-2; D gene uncertain. The CDR3 has 12 amino acids. The germline gives CDR1 SEHNR, CDR2 FQNEAQ (reference sequence). V lost 5 bases and J lost 5, with 9 bases in between. CDR3: CASSPEYYGYTF. As DNA, the CDR3 is TGTGCCAGCAGCCCTGAGTATTATGGCTACACCTTC.

The rearrangement uses TRBV5-1 and TRBJ2-5, with 8 bases lining up with TRBD1. The CDR3 has 17 amino acids. V shed 4 bases, J shed 1 base, and the junction held 12 bases outside the gene matches. Germline CDR1 and CDR2: SGHRS and YFSETQ. The CDR3 reads CASSPGTGSLTQETQYF. The CDR3 nucleotides read TGCGCCAGCAGCCCTGGGACAGGCAGTTTAACCCAAGAGACCCAGTACTTC.

This clone has more than one count but fewer than ten. This rearrangement joins TRBV29-1 to TRBJ2-3; tentative D call: TRBD2 (7 bases). The V end lost 8 bases, the J end lost 2 bases, and 14 bases lay between the germline ends. CDR3 size: 13 residues. In germline, CDR1 is SQVTM, CDR2 ANQGSEA. This CDR3 is CSPRGGITDTQYF. The CDR3, as DNA: TGCAGCCCGAGGGGGGGGATCACAGATACGCAGTATTTT.